A selection of T cell receptor beta chains follows, all from one sample in a study of blood T cells in healthy people across ages. TCRdb re-called the 5' RACE reads through MiXCR, storing one row per CDR3 protein. The sample yields about a million distinct CDR3 sequences, roughly 51% seen once. The material sequenced was blood. These receptor sequences come from a woman between 55 and 75 years old in good health. CDR3s include the opening cysteine and the closing phenylalanine or tryptophan. Each record gives: V gene, clone size, J gene, D gene, CDR3 DNA, CDR3 protein. The D gene is left open where the match is weak. The size field is filled for only some rows; it gives once, few, many or a size class.

V gene: TRBV4-1
clone size: NA
J gene: TRBJ2-1
D gene: NA
CDR3 DNA: TGCGCCAGCAGCCAAGCCGACCCCCGCTCCTACAATGAGCAGTTCTTC
CDR3 protein: CASSQADPRSYNEQFF

V gene: TRBV4-2
clone size: NA
J gene: TRBJ2-1
D gene: TRBD2
CDR3 DNA: TGTGCCAGCAGCCAAGATGTTAGCGGGGGCCTCGATGAGCAGTTCTTC
CDR3 protein: CASSQDVSGGLDEQFF

V gene: TRBV27
clone size: few
J gene: TRBJ2-5
D gene: NA
CDR3 DNA: TGTGCCAGCAGTGTGGATGGGCGGGGGACCCAGTACTTC
CDR3 protein: CASSVDGRGTQYF

V gene: TRBV7-9
clone size: NA
J gene: TRBJ1-4
D gene: NA
CDR3 DNA: TGTGCCAGCAGCTCGGCGGGGGGATGGGAAAAACTGTTTTTT
CDR3 protein: CASSSAGGWEKLFF

V gene: TRBV29-1
clone size: few
J gene: TRBJ2-1
D gene: TRBD1
CDR3 DNA: TGCAGCGTTGAAGGGTGGGACAGCCCCTACAATGAGCAGTTCTTC
CDR3 protein: CSVEGWDSPYNEQFF

V gene: TRBV12-3/TRBV12-4
clone size: NA
J gene: TRBJ2-5
D gene: NA
CDR3 DNA: TGTGCCAGCAGCCGCCTACGAGCGGCAGGGGAGACCCAGTACTTC
CDR3 protein: CASSRLRAAGETQYF

V gene: TRBV18
clone size: NA
J gene: TRBJ2-7
D gene: TRBD1
CDR3 DNA: TGTGCCAGCTCACCCTCGATTCGGGGACAGTTCTACGAGCAGTACTTC
CDR3 protein: CASSPSIRGQFYEQYF

V gene: TRBV20-1
clone size: few
J gene: TRBJ2-1
D gene: NA
CDR3 DNA: TGCAGTGCTATAGGGGCCGACGGGATGGAGCAGTTCTTC
CDR3 protein: CSAIGADGMEQFF

V gene: TRBV7-9
clone size: few
J gene: TRBJ2-1
D gene: TRBD2
CDR3 DNA: TGTGCCGCACCTCAGGGGTCTAGCGGGAGGGCCGCCAATGAGCAGTTCTTC
CDR3 protein: CAAPQGSSGRAANEQFF

V gene: TRBV20-1
clone size: NA
J gene: TRBJ2-3
D gene: NA
CDR3 DNA: TGCAGTGCTAGCCCACTTCCTCGGGCCCTGAGCACAGATACGCAGTATTTT
CDR3 protein: CSASPLPRALSTDTQYF

V gene: TRBV7-9
clone size: NA
J gene: TRBJ2-5
D gene: TRBD1
CDR3 DNA: TGTGCCAGCAGCAGCCGGACAGGGGGCAATGAGCAGTACTTC
CDR3 protein: CASSSRTGGNEQYF

V gene: TRBV6-5
clone size: few
J gene: TRBJ2-3
D gene: TRBD2
CDR3 DNA: TGTGCCAGCAGTTATTCCCGACTAGCGGGAGATACGCAGTATTTT
CDR3 protein: CASSYSRLAGDTQYF

V gene: TRBV5-1
clone size: NA
J gene: TRBJ1-5
D gene: NA
CDR3 DNA: TGCGCCAGCAGCTCCTGGAGCGGATACAATGAGCCCCAGCATTTT
CDR3 protein: CASSSWSGYNEPQHF

V gene: TRBV6-5
clone size: NA
J gene: TRBJ1-5
D gene: NA
CDR3 DNA: TGTGCCAGCAGTTACCGTCCTAATCAGCCCCAGCATTTT
CDR3 protein: CASSYRPNQPQHF

V gene: TRBV7-2
clone size: once
J gene: TRBJ2-5
D gene: NA
CDR3 DNA: TGTGTCTCCATAGGGGGGGGGCAAGAGACCCAGTACTTC
CDR3 protein: CVSIGGGQETQYF

V gene: TRBV3-1
clone size: NA
J gene: TRBJ2-5
D gene: TRBD2
CDR3 DNA: TGTGCCAGCAGCCAAACAGCCGGCGGGAGGGAAGAGACCCAGTACTTC
CDR3 protein: CASSQTAGGREETQYF

V gene: TRBV7-9
clone size: few
J gene: TRBJ2-7
D gene: NA
CDR3 DNA: TGTGCCAGCAGCTTCTCATACTCCTACGAGCAGTACTTC
CDR3 protein: CASSFSYSYEQYF

V gene: TRBV7-2
clone size: few
J gene: TRBJ2-7
D gene: NA
CDR3 DNA: TGTGCCAGCAGTTCCGCGGGCGTGCAGTACTTC
CDR3 protein: CASSSAGVQYF

V gene: TRBV18
clone size: once
J gene: TRBJ2-7
D gene: NA
CDR3 DNA: TGTGCCAGCTCACCAGTAGGCACAAACTCCTACGAGCAGTACTTC
CDR3 protein: CASSPVGTNSYEQYF

V gene: TRBV6-4
clone size: NA
J gene: TRBJ2-1
D gene: TRBD1
CDR3 DNA: TGTGCCAGCAGTGCCTTCCCGGGACAGGGACTTTATGAGCAGTTCTTC
CDR3 protein: CASSAFPGQGLYEQFF

V gene: TRBV21-1
clone size: NA
J gene: TRBJ2-7
D gene: NA
CDR3 DNA: TGTGCCAGCAGCAATTCGGGGGGGATTCTCCTAGCCTACGAGCAGTACTTC
CDR3 protein: CASSNSGGILLAYEQYF

V gene: TRBV29-1
clone size: NA
J gene: TRBJ2-3
D gene: NA
CDR3 DNA: TGCAGCGCGTCGAACTTCAATACTCCTAGCACAGATACGCAGTATTTT
CDR3 protein: CSASNFNTPSTDTQYF

V gene: TRBV30
clone size: few
J gene: TRBJ2-7
D gene: TRBD2
CDR3 DNA: TGTGCCTGGAGTCCGCCCCGGACTAGCTACGAGCAGTACTTC
CDR3 protein: CAWSPPRTSYEQYF

V gene: TRBV20-1
clone size: few
J gene: TRBJ1-1
D gene: TRBD1
CDR3 DNA: TGCAGTGCTAGCAAGGGACAGAAAGCTTTCTTT
CDR3 protein: CSASKGQKAFF

V gene: TRBV29-1
clone size: NA
J gene: TRBJ2-5
D gene: NA
CDR3 DNA: TGCAGCGTTTCTACGGGAGTTCGGCAGGGGGAGCAGTACTTC
CDR3 protein: CSVSTGVRQGEQYF

V gene: TRBV20-1
clone size: NA
J gene: TRBJ2-1
D gene: TRBD1
CDR3 DNA: TGCAGTGCTAGTCGGCACAGGGGGCTGAATGAGCAGTTCTTC
CDR3 protein: CSASRHRGLNEQFF

V gene: TRBV12-3/TRBV12-4
clone size: NA
J gene: TRBJ1-5
D gene: TRBD1
CDR3 DNA: TGTGCCAGCAGACCGGGACAGAATCAGCCCCAGCATTTT
CDR3 protein: CASRPGQNQPQHF

V gene: TRBV20-1
clone size: NA
J gene: TRBJ2-6
D gene: NA
CDR3 DNA: TGCAGTGCTAGAGAATCGGCCTATTCCTACTCTGGGGCCAACGTCCTGACTTTC
CDR3 protein: CSARESAYSYSGANVLTF

V gene: TRBV4-3
clone size: NA
J gene: TRBJ1-1
D gene: NA
CDR3 DNA: TGCGCCAGCAGCCAGGATCCAGTCATGAACACTGAAGCTTTCTTT
CDR3 protein: CASSQDPVMNTEAFF

V gene: TRBV27
clone size: NA
J gene: TRBJ2-3
D gene: TRBD2
CDR3 DNA: TGTGCCAGCAGTCGACTAGCGGGAGCCATGACAGATACGCAGTATTTT
CDR3 protein: CASSRLAGAMTDTQYF